This TCR beta chain was sequenced in a study of cytotoxic CD8 clonotypes in ibrutinib-treated CLL. Study as a whole: A median 12 months of treatment, range 6 to 36, preceded the collection of response samples.

Findings and caveats of the study: Baseline clonality, higher than in age-matched healthy donors, tracked circulating CD8+ T-cell counts.

T cells were sequenced at a targeted depth of 1 in 200,000 to 1 in 1 million. TCRdb's table, derived via immunoSEQ multiplex PCR, lists solely in-frame clones and lacks some. The sample has just over 200,000 clones; more than 70% are singletons. In regard to this clone: Its specificity is unknown.

The clonotype comes from a human donor with chronic lymphocytic leukemia. This sample comprised PBMCs, obtained after 12 months of ibrutinib treatment.

For the CDR3, the DNA is TGTGCCAGCACCCCCGGATTCGGGCGCTTGGGGGGCTACACCTTC. Translated, it gives CASTPGFGRLGGYTF. The V gene is TRBV4-2, the J gene TRBJ1-2; D call uncertain. Looked up from germline, CDR1 is LGHNA and CDR2 is YNFKEQ. Trimming cost V 7 bases and J 8 bases, with 23 bases left between them. This CDR3 is built from 15 residues.